Below, one T cell receptor (beta chain) is given with its context. Its specificity is unknown. The data originate from a study of Ad26.COV2.S vaccination and SARS-CoV-2 variants. Study background: Trial arm assignment for the donor was COV1001 Ad26.COV2.S. Ad26.COV2.S shots went into the muscle once or twice, 56 days apart. Study outcomes and limitations: After vaccination, reports described spike-specific CD8+ and CD4+ T cell responses as showing substantial breadth.

Data came from immunoSEQ multiplex PCR; TCRdb stores just in-frame clones and leaves some out. The data contain about 240,000 clones, approximately 90% of them singletons. This CDR3 contains 17 residues. The germline V gene has CDR1 LGHNA and CDR2 YSLEER. The junction had 6 bases not matched to a gene; V was cut back by 4 bases and J by 0 bases. Treatment noted: about 20 received Ad26.COV2.S at low or high dose, single or two shots; roughly 5 received placebo; per-sample allocation not given. Samples came from day 63 after the first vaccine or placebo injection. The sequenced sample was peripheral blood, obtained in a trial of Ad26.COV2.S vaccine versus placebo. The sequence was collected from a person between 18 and 65 years old who received the Ad26.COV2.S COVID-19 vaccine or a placebo. The chain uses TRBV4-3 and TRBJ2-2; 9 positions agree with TRBD1. The DNA for the CDR3 is TGCGCCAGCAGCCGAGACAGGGGGACGGCGAACACCGGGGAGCTGTTTTTT. The encoded protein is CASSRDRGTANTGELFF.